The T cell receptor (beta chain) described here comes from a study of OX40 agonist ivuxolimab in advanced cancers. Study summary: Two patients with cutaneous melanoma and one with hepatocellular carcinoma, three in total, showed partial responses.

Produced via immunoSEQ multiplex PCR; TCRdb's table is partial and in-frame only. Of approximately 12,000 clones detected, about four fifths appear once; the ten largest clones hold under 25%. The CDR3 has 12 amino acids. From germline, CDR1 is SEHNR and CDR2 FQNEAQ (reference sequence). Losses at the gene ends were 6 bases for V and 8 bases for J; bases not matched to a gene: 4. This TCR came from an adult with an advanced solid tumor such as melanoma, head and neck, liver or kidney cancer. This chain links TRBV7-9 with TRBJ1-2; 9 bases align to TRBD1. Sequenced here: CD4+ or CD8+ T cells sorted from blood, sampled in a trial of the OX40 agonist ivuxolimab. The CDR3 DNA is TGTGCCAGCAGAAGACAGGGGGAAGGCTACACCTTC. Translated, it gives CASRRQGEGYTF.